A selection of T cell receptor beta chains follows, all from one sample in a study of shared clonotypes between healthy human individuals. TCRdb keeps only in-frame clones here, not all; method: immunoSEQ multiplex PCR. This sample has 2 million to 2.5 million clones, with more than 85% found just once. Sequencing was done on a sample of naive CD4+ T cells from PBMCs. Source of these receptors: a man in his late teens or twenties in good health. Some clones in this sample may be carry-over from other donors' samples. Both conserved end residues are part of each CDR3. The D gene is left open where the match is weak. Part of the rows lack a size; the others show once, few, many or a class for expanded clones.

CASSPGDTWAATSNQPQHF | TRBJ1-5 | NA | NA | TRBV28
CATSRPGTYSYEQYF | TRBJ2-7 | NA | NA | TRBV15
CASSYRLTSRGYTF | TRBJ1-2 | NA | NA | TRBV28
CASSWGQGFNQPQHF | TRBJ1-5 | TRBD1 | NA | TRBV7-2
CASPAPGRDRVSDEQYF | TRBJ2-7 | TRBD1 | once | TRBV28
CASSKLDRGYEQYF | TRBJ2-7 | TRBD1 | NA | TRBV9
CASSIEGRGGYTF | TRBJ1-2 | NA | NA | TRBV19
CASSPQLDTGYGYTF | TRBJ1-2 | NA | NA | TRBV18
CASSSQISSYEQYF | TRBJ2-7 | NA | NA | TRBV27
CASREAGGTGELFF | TRBJ2-2 | TRBD2 | NA | TRBV4-2
CASSLGVSGNEQFF | TRBJ2-1 | NA | NA | TRBV5-1
CASSPTSGSYEQYF | TRBJ2-7 | TRBD2 | NA | TRBV5-1
CASSIGQANYNEQFF | TRBJ2-1 | TRBD1 | once | TRBV11-2
CASSSSAWGLAKNIQYF | TRBJ2-4 | NA | NA | TRBV27
CASSIGQYSNQPQHF | TRBJ1-5 | NA | NA | TRBV19
CASSQGQGNTEAFF | TRBJ1-1 | TRBD1 | once | TRBV7-9
CASSRGQGVMNTEAFF | TRBJ1-1 | NA | once | TRBV19
CASSPLGQMNTEAFF | TRBJ1-1 | TRBD1 | NA | TRBV18